This T cell receptor beta chain was recovered during a study of OX40 agonist ivuxolimab in advanced cancers. At the level of the study: Dosing consisted of intravenous ivuxolimab at 0.01 to 10 mg/kg every 2 weeks. The study reported partial responses in three patients: one hepatocellular carcinoma, two cutaneous melanoma. Treatment received earlier with anti-PD-1, anti-PD-L1 or anti-CTLA-4 agents was allowed, and 40% had some. Study conclusions and caveats: CD4+ and CD8+ T cells in blood underwent clonal expansion by week 6 at 0.1 to 3.0 mg/kg.

Notes on this clone: The target antigen is unknown.

Assay used: immunoSEQ multiplex PCR; TCRdb lists only in-frame clones, some missing. The data contain more than 95,000 clones, around 90% of them singletons. CDR1 is LNHDA and CDR2 is SQIVND in the germline V gene (reference sequence). The CDR3 has 16 amino acids. The V gene lost 4 bases and the J gene lost 6 bases, with 18 bases spanning the gap. This rearrangement joins TRBV19 to TRBJ2-2; D tentatively fits TRBD1 or TRBD2 (5 bases each). The clonotype was recovered from an adult with an advanced solid tumor such as melanoma, head and neck, liver or kidney cancer. Specimen: CD4+ or CD8+ T cells sorted from blood, collected in a trial of the OX40 agonist ivuxolimab. The CDR3: CASSSTGTVRSGELFF. DNA for the CDR3: TGTGCCAGTAGTAGCACCGGGACCGTCAGGTCCGGGGAGCTGTTTTTT.